These 14 T cell receptor beta chains share one sample of origin, sequenced in a study of T-cell reconstitution after alpha-beta-depleted transplantation in children. As it was prepared, the TCRbeta library received unique molecular identifiers. From the PCR reads, TCRdb called clonotypes with MiXCR, one entry per CDR3 protein. The data show 250,000 to 350,000 distinct CDR3 sequences, with over 8% seen just once and about a tenth held by the top ten. The starting material was PBMCs from the stem cell graft donor, obtained from the stem cell graft. The source is a human donor who donated a stem cell graft to a child with SCID.

This clonotype was counted ten times or more. This chain links TRBV5-1 with TRBJ2-1; no definite D call. V was pared by 5 bases and J by 0 bases, with 15 bases between. The CDR3 has 16 residues. CDR1 is SGHRS, CDR2 YFSETQ, per germline. In DNA, the CDR3 is TGCGCCAGCAGTATGGTGATGGGGTTCTCCTACAATGAGCAGTTCTTC. Amino acids: CASSMVMGFSYNEQFF.

This clonotype was recorded many times. V and J are TRBV6-2 or TRBV6-3 and TRBJ2-7; TRBD2 is a possible D gene (6 bases). The CDR3 covers 14 residues. Germline assignment: CDR1 MNHEY and CDR2 SVGEGT. Trimming took off 7 bases at V and 4 bases at J, with 17 bases between the two ends. The CDR3 spells CASNRGSISYEQYF. CDR3 nucleotides: TGTGCCAGCAATCGGGGGTCGATATCTTACGAGCAGTACTTC.

In DNA, the CDR3 is TGCAGCGTAGTGCCAGGCAGCACAGATACGCAGTATTTT. It encodes CSVVPGSTDTQYF. The genes are TRBV29-1 and TRBJ2-3; D not resolved. Trimming pared 6 bases from V and 0 bases from J, leaving 10 bases between. Germline CDR1 SQVTM, CDR2 ANQGSEA. The CDR3 is 13 residues long.

The table lists this clonotype with many counts. The V gene is TRBV2, the J gene TRBJ1-6; D is uncertain. Germline V lookup: CDR1 SNHLY, CDR2 FYNNEI. This CDR3 has 14 residues. The V gene lost 3 bases and the J gene lost 11 bases, with 14 bases spanning the gap. The DNA of the CDR3 is TGTGCCAGCAGTGATTCAGGAAAGTGGGCACCCCTCCACTTT. Amino acids: CASSDSGKWAPLHF.

The rearrangement links TRBV6-1 to TRBJ1-3; TRBD1 aligns across 7 bases. The CDR3 is made up of 14 amino acids. The germline gives CDR1 MNHNS, CDR2 SASEGT. Trimming cost V 8 bases and J 0 bases; bases outside gene matches: 4. CDR3 loop: CASLDRASGNTIYF. In DNA, the CDR3 is TGTGCCAGCCTCGACAGGGCCTCTGGAAACACCATATATTTT.

The chain uses TRBV6-1 and TRBJ1-2; the D is unclear. Looked up from germline, CDR1 is MNHNS and CDR2 is SASEGT. This CDR3 region has 13 residues. Trimming shortened V by 4 bases and J by 5 bases, and 11 bases separated the two germline ends. CDR3 amino acids: CASSGRGIYGYTF. CDR3 in DNA: TGTGCCAGCAGTGGACGTGGTATATATGGCTACACCTTC.

The rearrangement uses TRBV6-5 and TRBJ2-5; D possibly matches TRBD1 or TRBD2 (5 bases each). Trimming took off 0 bases at V and 7 bases at J, with 21 bases between the two ends. CDR3 length equals 17 residues. The V gene's germline CDR1 is MNHEY and CDR2 SVGAGI. CDR3 protein: CASSYSKAGAPKRTQYF. CDR3 nucleotide sequence: TGTGCCAGCAGTTACTCGAAGGCCGGGGCCCCAAAAAGGACCCAGTACTTC.

This chain connects TRBV5-6 to TRBJ2-1; 11 bases are shared with TRBD1. The V segment lost 4 bases and the J segment 13 bases; nucleotides outside the gene matches: 10. The CDR3 is 14 residues long. The V gene's germline CDR1 is SGHDT and CDR2 YYEEEE. CDR3 DNA sequence: TGTGCCAGCAGCGTCCGGGACAGGGGGTTGATTCAGTTCTTC. Protein product: CASSVRDRGLIQFF.

This clonotype showed up just a few times. The chain couples TRBV20-1 to TRBJ1-4; D is uncertain. Germline CDR1 and CDR2: DFQATT and SNEGSKA (reference sequence). Trimming pared 4 bases from V and 8 bases from J, leaving 11 bases between. The CDR3 contains 12 residues. CDR3 sequence reads: CSAMGLGEKLFF. CDR3 in DNA: TGCAGTGCTATGGGTTTGGGGGAAAAACTGTTTTTT.

This clonotype has at least ten counts. V and J are TRBV28 and TRBJ2-4; 8 nucleotides agree with TRBD1. V trimming: 6 bases; J trimming: 7 bases; junction bases outside the gene matches: 8. Germline V gene lookup returns CDR1 MDHEN and CDR2 SYDVKM. The CDR3 covers 14 residues. CDR3 region: CASSPDRVRNIQYF. The CDR3, as DNA: TGTGCCAGCAGCCCGGACAGGGTTAGGAACATTCAGTACTTC. Together with reference TRBV28 and TRBJ2-4, the CDR3 gives the full variable domain: DVKVTQSSRYLVKRTGEKVFLECVQDMDHENMFWYRQDPGLGLRLIYFSYDVKMKEKGDIPEGYSVSREKKERFSLILESASTNQTSMYLCASSPDRVRNIQYFGAGTRLSVL.

This clonotype was detected many times. The chain employs TRBV5-1 and TRBJ2-3; 7 bases fit TRBD2. J gave up 11 bases and V 5 bases, and 17 bases lay outside the gene matches. The CDR3 is made up of 15 amino acids. The germline V gene has CDR1 SGHRS and CDR2 YFSETQ. CDR3 region: CASSRDGTTGVMQYF. Here the CDR3 DNA reads TGCGCCAGCAGTCGTGATGGGACTACGGGAGTTATGCAGTATTTT. The full variable domain, with the rest looked up from reference TRBV5-1 and TRBJ2-3, is KAGVTQTPRYLIKTRGQQVTLSCSPISGHRSVSWYQQTPGQGLQFLFEYFSETQRNKGNFPGRFSGRQFSNSRSEMNVSTLELGDSALYLCASSRDGTTGVMQYFGPGTRLTVL.

The rearrangement links TRBV20-1 to TRBJ1-6; TRBD1 aligns across 7 bases. The CDR3 length is 13 residues. Germline V lookup: CDR1 DFQATT, CDR2 SNEGSKA (reference sequence). Losses at the gene ends were 6 bases for V and 7 bases for J; bases not matched to a gene: 6. The CDR3 region is CSAKGQLNSPLHF. The CDR3 bases are TGCAGTGCGAAGGGACAGTTAAATTCACCCCTCCACTTT.

There are a few counts of this clonotype. The chain carries TRBV12-3 or TRBV12-4 and TRBJ1-1; no reliable D call. V was pared by 3 bases and J by 1 base, with 6 bases between. This CDR3 comprises 13 residues. CDR3 sequence reads: CASSLRRNTEAFF. The CDR3 DNA follows: TGTGCCAGCAGTTTGAGACGGAACACTGAAGCTTTCTTT.

This clonotype was observed at least ten times. The gene calls are TRBV6-2 or TRBV6-3 and TRBJ2-5; 10 positions match TRBD2. The CDR3 runs 16 residues. From germline, CDR1 is MNHEY and CDR2 SVGEGT. V trimming: 6 bases; J trimming: 4 bases; junction bases outside the gene matches: 11. The CDR3 reads CASRGLAEALIETQYF. The CDR3 region has the DNA TGTGCCAGCAGAGGACTAGCGGAGGCCCTAATAGAGACCCAGTACTTC.